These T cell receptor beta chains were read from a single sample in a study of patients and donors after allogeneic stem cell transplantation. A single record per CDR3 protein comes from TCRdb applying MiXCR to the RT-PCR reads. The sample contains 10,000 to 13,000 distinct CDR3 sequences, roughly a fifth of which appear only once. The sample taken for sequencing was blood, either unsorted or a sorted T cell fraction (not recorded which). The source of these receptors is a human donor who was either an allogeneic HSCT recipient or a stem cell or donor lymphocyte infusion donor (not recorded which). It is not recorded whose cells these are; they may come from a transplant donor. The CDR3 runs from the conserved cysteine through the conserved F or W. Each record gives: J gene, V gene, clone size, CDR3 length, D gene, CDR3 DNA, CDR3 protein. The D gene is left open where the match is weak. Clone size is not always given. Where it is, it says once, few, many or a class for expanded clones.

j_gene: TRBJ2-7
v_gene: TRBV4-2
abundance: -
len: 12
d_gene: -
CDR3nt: TGTGCCAGCAGCCAAGATTACTACGAGCAGTACTTC
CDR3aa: CASSQDYYEQYF

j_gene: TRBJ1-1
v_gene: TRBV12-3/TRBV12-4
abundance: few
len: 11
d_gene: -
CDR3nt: TGTGCCAGCACCACGGGGCCTGAAGCTTTCTTT
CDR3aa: CASTTGPEAFF

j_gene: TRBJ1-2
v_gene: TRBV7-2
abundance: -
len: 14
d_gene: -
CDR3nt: TGTGCCAGCAGCTTAGTCCGGTCCCTCTATGGCTACACCTTC
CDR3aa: CASSLVRSLYGYTF

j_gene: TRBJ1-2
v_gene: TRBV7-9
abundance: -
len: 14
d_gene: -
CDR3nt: TGTGCCAGCAGCTCACAGGGCTTATACTATGGCTACACCTTC
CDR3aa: CASSSQGLYYGYTF

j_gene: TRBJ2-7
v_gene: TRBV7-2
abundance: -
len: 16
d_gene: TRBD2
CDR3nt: TGTGCCAGCAGCAGAAACATGGCGGGGGGAAGAAACGAGCAGTACTTC
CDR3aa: CASSRNMAGGRNEQYF

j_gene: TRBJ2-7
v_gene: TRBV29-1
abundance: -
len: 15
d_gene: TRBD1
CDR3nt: TGCAGCGTTGTGGTCGCCGGACAGGGGGCATACGAGCAGTACTTC
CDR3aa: CSVVVAGQGAYEQYF

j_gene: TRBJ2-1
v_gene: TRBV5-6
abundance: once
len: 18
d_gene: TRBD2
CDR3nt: TGTGCCAGCAGTCTAGGACTAGCGGGGGTAACCATGGATAATGAGCAGTTCTTC
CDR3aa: CASSLGLAGVTMDNEQFF

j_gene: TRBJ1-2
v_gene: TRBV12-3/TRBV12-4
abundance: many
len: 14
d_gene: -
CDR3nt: TGTGCCAGCAGTTTAATGGCAGGGCTAGGTGGCTACACCTTC
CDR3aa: CASSLMAGLGGYTF

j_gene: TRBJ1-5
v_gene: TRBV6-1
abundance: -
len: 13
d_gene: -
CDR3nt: TGTGCCAGCAGTTTCCAGAGAAATCAGCCCCAGCATTTT
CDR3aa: CASSFQRNQPQHF

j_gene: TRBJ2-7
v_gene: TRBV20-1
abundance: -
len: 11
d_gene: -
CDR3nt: TGCAGTGCAGAGTCAGCGGACGAGCAGTACTTC
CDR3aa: CSAESADEQYF

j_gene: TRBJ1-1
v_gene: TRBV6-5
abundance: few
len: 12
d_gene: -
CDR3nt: TGTGCCAGCAGTCGTAGTAACACTGAAGCTTTCTTT
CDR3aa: CASSRSNTEAFF

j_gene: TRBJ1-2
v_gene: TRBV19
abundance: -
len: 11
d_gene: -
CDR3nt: TGTGCCAGTAGTTTTGCGGATGCCTACACCTTC
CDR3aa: CASSFADAYTF

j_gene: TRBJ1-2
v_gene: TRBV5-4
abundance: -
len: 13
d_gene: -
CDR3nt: TGTGCCAGCAGCTCCGGGACAAGGTCTGGCTACACCTTC
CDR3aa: CASSSGTRSGYTF

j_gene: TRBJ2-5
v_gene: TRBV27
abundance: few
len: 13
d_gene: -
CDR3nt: TGTGCCAGCAAGACCGGGGAAGGGGAGACCCAGTACTTC
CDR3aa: CASKTGEGETQYF

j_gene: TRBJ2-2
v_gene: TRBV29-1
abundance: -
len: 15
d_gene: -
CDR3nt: TGCAGCGTTGTAGGGGGTGGGTCAAACACCGGGGAGCTGTTTTTT
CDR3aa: CSVVGGGSNTGELFF

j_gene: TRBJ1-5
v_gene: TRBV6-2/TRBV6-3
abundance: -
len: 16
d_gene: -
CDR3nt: TGTGCCAGCAGTACTCCCGGGACATCCTTCCGAGGGGCCCAGCATTTT
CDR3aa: CASSTPGTSFRGAQHF

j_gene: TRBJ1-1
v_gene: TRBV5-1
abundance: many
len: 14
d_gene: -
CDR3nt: TGCGCCAGCATCCCGACGGCAGGGGTCACTGAAGCTTTCTTT
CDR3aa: CASIPTAGVTEAFF

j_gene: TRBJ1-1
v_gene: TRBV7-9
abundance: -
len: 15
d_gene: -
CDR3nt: TGTGCCAGCAGCTTAGTCGGCAGGGCGAACACTGAAGCTTTCTTT
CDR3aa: CASSLVGRANTEAFF

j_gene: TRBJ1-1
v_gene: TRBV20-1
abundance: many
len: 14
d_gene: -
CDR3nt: TGCAGTGCTCCCGGGACGGGAGGTTATACTGAAGCTTTCTTT
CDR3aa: CSAPGTGGYTEAFF

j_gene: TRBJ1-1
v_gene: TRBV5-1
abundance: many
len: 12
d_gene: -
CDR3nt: TGCGCCAGCAGCCTAGACATGAATGAAGCTTTCTTT
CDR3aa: CASSLDMNEAFF

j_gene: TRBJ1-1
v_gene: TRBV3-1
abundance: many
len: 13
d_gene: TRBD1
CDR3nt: TGTGCCAGCACCGGACAGGAGAACACTGAAGCTTTCTTT
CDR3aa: CASTGQENTEAFF

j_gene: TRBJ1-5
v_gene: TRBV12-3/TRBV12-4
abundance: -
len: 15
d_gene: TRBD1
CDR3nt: TGTGCCAGCAGGCTGGGACAGGGATTCAATCAGCCCCAGCATTTT
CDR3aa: CASRLGQGFNQPQHF

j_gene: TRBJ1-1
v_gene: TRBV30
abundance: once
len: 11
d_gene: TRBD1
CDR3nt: TGTGCCTGGAGCGGACAGGGTGAAGCTTTCTTT
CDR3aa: CAWSGQGEAFF

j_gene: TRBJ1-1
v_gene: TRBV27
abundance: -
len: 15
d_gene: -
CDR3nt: TGTGCCAGCAGTTTTAGCCCAGGGTTAAACACTGAAGCTTTCTTT
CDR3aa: CASSFSPGLNTEAFF

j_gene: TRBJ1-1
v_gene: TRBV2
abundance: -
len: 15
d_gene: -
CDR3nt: TGTGCCAGCAGAATAGGGGGGATAGGGGACACTGAAGCTTTCTTT
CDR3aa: CASRIGGIGDTEAFF

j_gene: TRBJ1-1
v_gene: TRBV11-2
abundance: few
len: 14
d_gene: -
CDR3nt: TGTGCCAGCAGCCCCCCCAGCAGCGCTGGGGGAGCTTTCTTT
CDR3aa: CASSPPSSAGGAFF

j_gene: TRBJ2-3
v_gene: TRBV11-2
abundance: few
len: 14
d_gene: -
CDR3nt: TGTGCCAGCAGCTTCGGGAACCCACAGGATACGCAGTATTTT
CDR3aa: CASSFGNPQDTQYF

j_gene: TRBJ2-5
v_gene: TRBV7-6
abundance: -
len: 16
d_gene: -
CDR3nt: TGTGCCAGCAGCTTAGCGCAGGGGCGCGCTGGGGAGACCCAGTACTTC
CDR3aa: CASSLAQGRAGETQYF

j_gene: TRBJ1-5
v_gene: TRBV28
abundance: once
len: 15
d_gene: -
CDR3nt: TGTGCCAGCACCCGCGGGGCAGGGTTTTATCAGCCCCAGCATTTT
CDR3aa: CASTRGAGFYQPQHF

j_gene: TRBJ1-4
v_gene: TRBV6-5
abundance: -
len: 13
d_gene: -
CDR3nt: TGTGCCAGCAGGCGACAGACTAATGAAAAACTGTTTTTT
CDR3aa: CASRRQTNEKLFF

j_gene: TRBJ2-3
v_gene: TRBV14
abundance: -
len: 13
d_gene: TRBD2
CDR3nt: TGTGCCAGCAGCCAATGGAGCGGGGGCACGCAGTATTTT
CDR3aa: CASSQWSGGTQYF

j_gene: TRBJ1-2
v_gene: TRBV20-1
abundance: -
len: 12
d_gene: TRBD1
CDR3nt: TGCAGTTCCACAACCGGGACAGGGGAGTACACCTTC
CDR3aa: CSSTTGTGEYTF

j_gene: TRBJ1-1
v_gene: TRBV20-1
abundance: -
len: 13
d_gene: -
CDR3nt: TGCAGTGCTAGCGGGGGCCTGAACACTGAAGCTTTCTTT
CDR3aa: CSASGGLNTEAFF

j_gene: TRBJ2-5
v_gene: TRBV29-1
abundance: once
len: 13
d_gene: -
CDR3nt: TGCAGCGTGAGCCGACAGATGCGAGAGACCCAGTACTTC
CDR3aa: CSVSRQMRETQYF

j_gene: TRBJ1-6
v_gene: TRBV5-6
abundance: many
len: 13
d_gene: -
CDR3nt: TGTGCCAGCAGCTTCCAGTATAATTCACCCCTCCACTTT
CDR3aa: CASSFQYNSPLHF

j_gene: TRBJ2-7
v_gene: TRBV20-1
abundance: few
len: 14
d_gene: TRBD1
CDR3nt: TGCAGTGCTAGTGGGGACAGGAAGTCCTACGAGCAGTACTTC
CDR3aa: CSASGDRKSYEQYF

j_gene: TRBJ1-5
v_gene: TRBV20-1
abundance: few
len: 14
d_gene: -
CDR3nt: TGCAGTGCTAGTTCGGGTCAGGGAGGTCAGCCCCAGCATTTT
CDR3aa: CSASSGQGGQPQHF

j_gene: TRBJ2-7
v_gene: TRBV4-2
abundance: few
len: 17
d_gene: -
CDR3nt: TGTGCCAGCAGCCAAGATGAAGCGGGCAGGGGGACATACGAGCAGTACTTC
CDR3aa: CASSQDEAGRGTYEQYF

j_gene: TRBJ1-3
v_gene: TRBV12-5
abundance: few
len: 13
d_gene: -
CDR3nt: TGTGCTAGTGGTTTATCCTCTGGAAACACCATATATTTT
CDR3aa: CASGLSSGNTIYF

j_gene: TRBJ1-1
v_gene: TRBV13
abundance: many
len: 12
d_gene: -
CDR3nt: TGTGCCAGCAGCCTAAGGACAGTTGAAGCTTTCTTT
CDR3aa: CASSLRTVEAFF